A selection of T cell receptor beta chains follows, all from one sample in a study of identical twins. Via MiXCR, TCRdb re-called the 5' RACE reads, giving one row per CDR3 protein. The table has a few hundred thousand distinct CDR3 sequences, 18% seen once; the top ten hold 12%. The sample was naive T cells sorted from blood. Receptors were obtained from a man in his fifties or sixties in good health. CDR3s include the opening cysteine and the closing phenylalanine or tryptophan. The D gene is left open where the match is weak. Size is omitted from some rows. Given values are once, few, many or a class for expanded clones.

abundance,v_gene,j_gene,d_gene,CDR3nt,CDR3aa
-,TRBV10-3,TRBJ1-2,TRBD1,TGTGCCATCAGTGAGTCGAAACGGCCAGGGGGATCTTATGGCTACACCTTC,CAISESKRPGGSYGYTF
-,TRBV7-2,TRBJ2-3,TRBD2,TGTGCCAGCAGCTTAACCCGACTAGCGGGGGGGGATACGCAGTATTTT,CASSLTRLAGGDTQYF
-,TRBV29-1,TRBJ1-4,-,TGCAGCGTTGCCGTAGGCAGGGAAAAACTGTTTTTT,CSVAVGREKLFF
many,TRBV11-2,TRBJ1-6,-,TGTGCCAGCAGCTTAGAACCAGGGACAAATTCACCCCTCCACTTT,CASSLEPGTNSPLHF
few,TRBV29-1,TRBJ1-2,-,TGCAGCGTTGATCGTGACAGGAATTTTAACTATGGCTACACCTTC,CSVDRDRNFNYGYTF
-,TRBV29-1,TRBJ2-7,TRBD1,TGCAGCGTTGAGGGGGACAGTCAGGGGGCCTACGAGCAGTACTTC,CSVEGDSQGAYEQYF
-,TRBV12-3/TRBV12-4,TRBJ2-7,-,TGTGCCAGCAGTCAAGCTGGGGACGAGCAGTACTTC,CASSQAGDEQYF
many,TRBV6-2/TRBV6-3,TRBJ1-2,TRBD1,TGTGCCAGCAGACGACAGGGTCCGGCGGACTATGGCTACACCTTC,CASRRQGPADYGYTF
few,TRBV18,TRBJ2-3,TRBD2,TGTGCCAGCTCACCACTGGGCGGGGGGCCCAGCACAGATACGCAGTATTTT,CASSPLGGGPSTDTQYF
-,TRBV7-9,TRBJ2-2,-,TGTGCCAGCAGCATCCGGGACTCCGGGCGCACCGGGGAGCTGTTTTTT,CASSIRDSGRTGELFF
-,TRBV27,TRBJ2-7,TRBD1,TGTGCCAGCAGTGCACGGGGACAGGGAAGCGCCGAGCAGTACTTC,CASSARGQGSAEQYF
-,TRBV5-1,TRBJ2-3,-,TGCGCCAGCAGCTTTTTGGGGGGCGATACGCAGTATTTT,CASSFLGGDTQYF
-,TRBV7-9,TRBJ2-1,-,TGTGCCAGCAGCTTAGAGGGGACTTCTTACAATGAGCAGTTCTTC,CASSLEGTSYNEQFF
few,TRBV20-1,TRBJ2-1,-,TGCAGTGCGAAGAGAGGGTGGCGTGAGCAGTTCTTC,CSAKRGWREQFF
many,TRBV4-1,TRBJ2-3,TRBD1,TGCGCCAGCAGCCAAGACAGGGGGCTGGGCACAGATACGCAGTATTTT,CASSQDRGLGTDTQYF
-,TRBV7-9,TRBJ2-3,-,TGTGCCAGCAGCTTATGGTCCAAGAACAATACGCAGTATTTT,CASSLWSKNNTQYF
few,TRBV4-1,TRBJ2-1,TRBD2,TGCGCCAGCAGCCAAGATCCGGGACTAGCGGGGGGGCCTCTGTTCTTC,CASSQDPGLAGGPLFF
many,TRBV5-6,TRBJ2-5,-,TGTGCCAGCACCCATGGGGGGCACCAATACCAAGAGACCCAGTACTTC,CASTHGGHQYQETQYF
many,TRBV7-9,TRBJ1-1,-,TGTGCCAGCAGCTTAGCTGGGGAAGCTTTCTTT,CASSLAGEAFF
few,TRBV6-2/TRBV6-3,TRBJ2-1,-,TGTGCCAGCAGTTACTTACTAACAGAGCAGTTCTTC,CASSYLLTEQFF
many,TRBV20-1,TRBJ2-1,TRBD1,TGCAGTGCTCCCCGGACGGGGGACAGGGGTGGTGAGCAGTTCTTC,CSAPRTGDRGGEQFF
few,TRBV20-1,TRBJ2-3,-,TGCAGTGCGGAAGATAGCGTAACTAGCACAGATACGCAGTATTTT,CSAEDSVTSTDTQYF
-,TRBV4-3,TRBJ2-1,TRBD1,TGCGCCAGCAGCCAAGACAGGGGGCAATACAATGAGCAGTTCTTC,CASSQDRGQYNEQFF
-,TRBV7-8,TRBJ2-5,-,TGTGCCAGCAGCCTAGCCGACTTGGGACATCCCCTTAGGGGGGCCCAGTACTTC,CASSLADLGHPLRGAQYF
many,TRBV9,TRBJ2-2,-,TGTGCCAGCAGCGTAGCTACGGGTGTCCGGGAGCTGTTTTTT,CASSVATGVRELFF
few,TRBV6-5,TRBJ1-2,-,TGTGCCAGCAGTTACAAGAGGGGAACTGGCTACACCTTC,CASSYKRGTGYTF
few,TRBV5-1,TRBJ2-3,-,TGCGCCAGCAGCGGAGGGATGGGGCTTACAGATACGCAGTATTTT,CASSGGMGLTDTQYF
few,TRBV7-2,TRBJ1-2,-,TGTGCCAGCAGCTTAGGTGGCGTGAGTGGGAGGAGTCGCTACACCTTC,CASSLGGVSGRSRYTF